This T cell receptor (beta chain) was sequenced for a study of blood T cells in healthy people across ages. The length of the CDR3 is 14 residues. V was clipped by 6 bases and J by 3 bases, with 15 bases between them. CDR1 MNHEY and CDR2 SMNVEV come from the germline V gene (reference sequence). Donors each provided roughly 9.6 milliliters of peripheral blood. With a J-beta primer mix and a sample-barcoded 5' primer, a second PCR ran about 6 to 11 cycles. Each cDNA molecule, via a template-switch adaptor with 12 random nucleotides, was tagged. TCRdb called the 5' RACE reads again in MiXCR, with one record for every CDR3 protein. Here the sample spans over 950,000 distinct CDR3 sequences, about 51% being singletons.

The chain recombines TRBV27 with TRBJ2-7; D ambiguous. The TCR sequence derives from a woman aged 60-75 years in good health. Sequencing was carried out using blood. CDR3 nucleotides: TGTGCCAGCAGCTTTTCTGTGGGCCTCTACGAGCAGTACTTC. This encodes CASSFSVGLYEQYF.